The rows below give T cell receptor beta chains drawn from one sample of a study of T-cell reconstitution after alpha-beta-depleted transplantation in children. MiXCR, applied by TCRdb to the PCR reads, yields one record per CDR3 protein. This sample has 220,000 or so distinct CDR3 sequences, with 6.5% to 9% found just once. The sequencing here drew on PBMCs, mostly from graft donor cells, taken 180 days after TCRalphabeta/CD19-depleted stem cell transplant. The receptors here all came from a male patient under 18 who had a stem cell transplant for acute lymphoblastic leukemia, so the T cells may come from the graft donor. CDR3s include the opening cysteine and the closing phenylalanine or tryptophan. The D gene is left open where the match is weak. Clone size is shown for a subset of rows, as once, few, many or a class of expanded clone.

TRBV10-3	TRBJ2-7	many	TRBD2	TGTGCCATCAGTGAGGCCGCGGGCGGGAGCATCCACGAGCAGTACTTC	CAISEAAGGSIHEQYF
TRBV19	TRBJ2-1	many	TRBD2	TGTGCCAGTAGTATAGATCGATTAGCGGGGGCCCACAATGAGCAGTTCTTC	CASSIDRLAGAHNEQFF
TRBV20-1	TRBJ1-5	many	.	TGCAGTGCTAGTAATAGGGACGGCAATCAGCCCCAGCATTTT	CSASNRDGNQPQHF
TRBV12-3/TRBV12-4	TRBJ1-2	many	.	TGTGCCAGCAGCCTCTCCGGACAGCTTTATGGCTACACCTTC	CASSLSGQLYGYTF
TRBV7-3	TRBJ2-1	few	TRBD2	TGTGCCAGCAGCTTATGGGGTAGCGGGAGACCGAGCTCCTACAATGAGCAGTTCTTC	CASSLWGSGRPSSYNEQFF
TRBV12-3/TRBV12-4	TRBJ1-2	few	.	TGTGCCAGCAGTTTAAGGGGCAGGGTCCCCTATGGCTACACCTTC	CASSLRGRVPYGYTF
TRBV9	TRBJ1-3	many	TRBD1	TGTGCCAGCAGCGGACAGGGCCTACCTGGAAACACCATATATTTT	CASSGQGLPGNTIYF
TRBV7-6	TRBJ1-5	many	TRBD1	TGTGCCAGCAGCTTAGTTGAAGGGGGCTTTCATCAGCCCCAGCATTTT	CASSLVEGGFHQPQHF
TRBV18	TRBJ2-5	.	TRBD2	TGTGCCAGCTCACCTGGGACTAGCGGATCTAGCCGCCAAGAGACCCAGTACTTC	CASSPGTSGSSRQETQYF
TRBV18	TRBJ2-3	few	TRBD1	TGTGCCAGCTCACCCCCGGGACAGCCCTCTCGGGATACGCAGTATTTT	CASSPPGQPSRDTQYF
TRBV5-1	TRBJ2-7	few	.	TGCGCCAGCAGCTTCGAGGCGGTCTACGAGCAGTACTTC	CASSFEAVYEQYF
TRBV14	TRBJ2-3	many	TRBD2	TGTGCCAGCAGCCAGGGGACTAGCGGGAGGTACACAGATACGCAGTATTTT	CASSQGTSGRYTDTQYF
TRBV13	TRBJ2-7	.	TRBD2	TGTGCCAGCAGCCCGCCCGGTGGGAGGGGCACTGGAAGGCAGTACTTC	CASSPPGGRGTGRQYF
TRBV20-1	TRBJ2-3	many	TRBD2	TGCAGTGCTAGCGGGGGGGCAGATACGCAGTATTTT	CSASGGADTQYF
TRBV29-1	TRBJ2-4	many	.	TGCAGCCTCGTAGGTCGGGGAAACATTCAGTACTTC	CSLVGRGNIQYF
TRBV24-1	TRBJ2-3	many	.	TGTGCCACCAGTGAGGTAGGGATGGCAGATACGCAGTATTTT	CATSEVGMADTQYF
TRBV20-1	TRBJ2-3	few	.	TGCAGTGGTCTTCAGGGGAGAACAGATACGCAGTATTTT	CSGLQGRTDTQYF
TRBV2	TRBJ1-2	many	.	TGTGCCAGCAGTCCCGACAGGAACTATGGCTACACCTTC	CASSPDRNYGYTF
TRBV27	TRBJ2-1	many	.	TGTGCCAGCAGTTTATTTGGGGGCTCCTACAATGAGCAGTTCTTC	CASSLFGGSYNEQFF
TRBV14	TRBJ2-7	many	.	TGTGCCAGCAGCCATCTGTATCTGGGGTCCTACGAGCAGTACTTC	CASSHLYLGSYEQYF
TRBV24-1	TRBJ2-1	many	.	TGTGCCACCAGTGTACAGGGATCGCAGAACAGCAATGAGCAGTTCTTC	CATSVQGSQNSNEQFF
TRBV18	TRBJ1-2	many	.	TGTGCCAGCTCACCACTCAACGGACTCTACGATGGCTACACCTTC	CASSPLNGLYDGYTF
TRBV29-1	TRBJ2-3	many	.	TGCAGCGTACGCGGGGAGGGCACAGATACGCAGTATTTT	CSVRGEGTDTQYF
TRBV20-1	TRBJ2-1	many	TRBD2	TGCAGTGCTAGTCGGGTAGCGGGGGTGTCCTACAATGAGCAGTTCTTC	CSASRVAGVSYNEQFF
TRBV5-1	TRBJ1-2	many	TRBD1	TGCGCCAGCAGTGGACAGGGTGCTGGCTACACCTTC	CASSGQGAGYTF
TRBV19	TRBJ2-2	.	.	TGTGCCAGTAGTATACCGTCAGGGGTCGGCACCGGGGAGCTGTTTTTT	CASSIPSGVGTGELFF
TRBV10-3	TRBJ2-4	many	TRBD2	TGTGCCATCAGTGCCGGGGGGTCCACAAACATTCAGTACTTC	CAISAGGSTNIQYF
TRBV5-1	TRBJ2-3	many	.	TGCGCCAGCAGCTTGTATTCGGGTCCAGATACGCAGTATTTT	CASSLYSGPDTQYF
TRBV28	TRBJ1-1	.	.	TGTGCCAGCCGGACTGCTGCCCACACTGAAGCTTTCTTT	CASRTAAHTEAFF
TRBV5-6	TRBJ2-6	.	.	TGTGCCAGCAGCTTGGACAGACAGATATCTGGGGCCAACGTCCTGACTTTC	CASSLDRQISGANVLTF
TRBV6-5	TRBJ2-5	many	TRBD2	TGTGCCAGCAGTTCGACGGCGGGGGGGCTGTACCAAGAGACCCAGTACTTC	CASSSTAGGLYQETQYF
TRBV24-1	TRBJ1-1	many	TRBD1	TGTGCCACCAGTGACAGGGGACAGGGAACTGAAGCTTTCTTT	CATSDRGQGTEAFF
TRBV7-8	TRBJ2-3	many	.	TGTGCCAGCACCGTTATTCCCAGGGGCGGCGGTACGCAGTATTTT	CASTVIPRGGGTQYF
TRBV6-5	TRBJ1-6	.	.	TGTGCCAGCAGTTACCGCACTCTGGAGTTTGAAGGGTCACCCCTCCACTTT	CASSYRTLEFEGSPLHF
TRBV7-9	TRBJ2-1	many	TRBD2	TGTGCCAGCAGCTCTCCGGACAGGGCCTTAACTAGCGGGGCCTACAATGAGCAGTTCTTC	CASSSPDRALTSGAYNEQFF
TRBV15	TRBJ1-1	many	.	TGTGCCACCAGCAGAGATCAGGGGAGTACGGCTTTCTTT	CATSRDQGSTAFF
TRBV10-3	TRBJ2-5	.	.	TGTGCCATCAGTGAGTCCAATTCAGGGGCGTGGGAGACCCAGTACTTC	CAISESNSGAWETQYF
TRBV3-1	TRBJ2-3	.	.	TGTGCCAGCAGCCAAGTCCCGGCCCCAGATACGCAGTATTTT	CASSQVPAPDTQYF
TRBV24-1	TRBJ2-5	many	.	TGTGCCACCGGGGACAATCGGCCCAAAGAGACCCAGTACTTC	CATGDNRPKETQYF
TRBV18	TRBJ1-1	many	.	TGTGCCAGCTCACCCAACAGGTTCCTCACTGAAGCTTTCTTT	CASSPNRFLTEAFF
TRBV5-1	TRBJ2-4	many	.	TGCGCCAGCAGCTTGGTGACGGGTTCCACCAAAAACATTCAGTACTTC	CASSLVTGSTKNIQYF
TRBV20-1	TRBJ2-3	many	.	TGCAGTGCTAGAGACCCTCCATATACGCAGTATTTT	CSARDPPYTQYF
TRBV29-1	TRBJ2-3	many	TRBD2	TGCAGCGTTCACCCTAGCGGATACACAGATACGCAGTATTTT	CSVHPSGYTDTQYF
TRBV19	TRBJ1-2	few	TRBD1	TGTGCCAGTAGCCTAAGCACCAGGGGGCCGAGCTATGGCTACACCTTC	CASSLSTRGPSYGYTF
TRBV7-9	TRBJ2-5	many	TRBD2	TGTGCCAGCAGCTTAAGTCTAGCGGGATATCAAGAGACCCAGTACTTC	CASSLSLAGYQETQYF
TRBV7-9	TRBJ2-1	many	TRBD2	TGTGCCAGCAGCTTAGCGCAAGCGGGGGGGGATGAGCAGTTCTTC	CASSLAQAGGDEQFF
TRBV6-5	TRBJ2-3	many	.	TGTGCCAGCAGTTACTTCCCGGACAGCCCCACAGATACGCAGTATTTT	CASSYFPDSPTDTQYF
TRBV18	TRBJ1-5	.	.	TGTGCCAGCTCACTCCAGGGAGCAATCAATCAGCCCCAGCATTTT	CASSLQGAINQPQHF
TRBV7-2	TRBJ1-1	many	.	TGTGCCAGCACGGAGGGGCAGCGCACTGAAGCTTTCTTT	CASTEGQRTEAFF